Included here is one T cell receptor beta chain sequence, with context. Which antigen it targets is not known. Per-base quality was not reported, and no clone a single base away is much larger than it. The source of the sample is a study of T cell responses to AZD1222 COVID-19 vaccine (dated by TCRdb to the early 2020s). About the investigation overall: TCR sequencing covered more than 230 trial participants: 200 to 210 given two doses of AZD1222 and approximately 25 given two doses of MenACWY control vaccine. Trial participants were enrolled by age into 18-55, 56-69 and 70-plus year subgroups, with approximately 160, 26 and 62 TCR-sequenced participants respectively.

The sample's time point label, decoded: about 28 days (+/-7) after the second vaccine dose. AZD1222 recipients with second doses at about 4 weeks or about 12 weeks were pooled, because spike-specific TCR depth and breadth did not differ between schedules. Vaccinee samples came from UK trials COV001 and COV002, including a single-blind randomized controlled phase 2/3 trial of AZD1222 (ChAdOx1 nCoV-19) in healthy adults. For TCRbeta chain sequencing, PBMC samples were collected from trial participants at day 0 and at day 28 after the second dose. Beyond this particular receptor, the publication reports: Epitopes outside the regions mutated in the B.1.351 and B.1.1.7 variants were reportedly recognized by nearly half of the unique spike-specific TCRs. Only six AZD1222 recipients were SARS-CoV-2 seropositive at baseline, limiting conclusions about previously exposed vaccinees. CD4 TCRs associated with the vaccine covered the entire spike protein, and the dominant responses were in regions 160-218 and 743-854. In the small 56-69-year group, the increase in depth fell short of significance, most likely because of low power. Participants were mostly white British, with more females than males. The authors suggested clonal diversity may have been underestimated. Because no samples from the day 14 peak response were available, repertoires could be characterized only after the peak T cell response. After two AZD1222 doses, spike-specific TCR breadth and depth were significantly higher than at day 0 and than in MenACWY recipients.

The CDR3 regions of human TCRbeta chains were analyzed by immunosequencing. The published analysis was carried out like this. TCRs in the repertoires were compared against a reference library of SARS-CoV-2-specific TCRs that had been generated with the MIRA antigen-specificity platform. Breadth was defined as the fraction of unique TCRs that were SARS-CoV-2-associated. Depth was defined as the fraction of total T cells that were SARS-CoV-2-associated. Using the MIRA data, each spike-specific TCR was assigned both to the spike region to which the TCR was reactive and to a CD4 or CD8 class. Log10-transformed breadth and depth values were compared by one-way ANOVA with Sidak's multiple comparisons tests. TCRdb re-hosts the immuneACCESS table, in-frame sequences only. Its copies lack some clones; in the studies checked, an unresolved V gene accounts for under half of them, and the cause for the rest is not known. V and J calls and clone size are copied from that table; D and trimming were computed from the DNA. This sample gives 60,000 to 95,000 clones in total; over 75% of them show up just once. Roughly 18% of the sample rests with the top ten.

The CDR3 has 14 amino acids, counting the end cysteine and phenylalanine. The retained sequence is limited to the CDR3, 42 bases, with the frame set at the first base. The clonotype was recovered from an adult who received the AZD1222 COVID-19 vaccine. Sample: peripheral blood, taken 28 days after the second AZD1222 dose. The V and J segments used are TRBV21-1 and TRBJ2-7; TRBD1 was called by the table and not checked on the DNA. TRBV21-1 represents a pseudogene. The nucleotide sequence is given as TGTGCCAGCAGCAAAGATCAGGGATCCTACGAGCAGTACTTC. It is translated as CASSKDQGSYEQYF.